This T cell receptor beta chain was recorded in a study of breast tumors, draining lymph nodes, adjacent tissues. TCRdb re-called the multiplex PCR reads with MiXCR, one entry per CDR3 protein. The sample contains around 110,000 distinct CDR3 sequences, about 29% of which appear only once. Samples came from axillary lymph nodes draining the breast cancer. From germline, CDR1 is SNHLY and CDR2 FYNNEI. CDR3 length: 14 residues. The chain employs TRBV2 and TRBJ1-6, with 10 bases aligning to TRBD1. Sequenced sample: axillary lymph node tissue. The TCR sequence derives from a female donor with breast cancer. Some clones in this sample may be carry-over from other donors' samples. This CDR3 reads CAKMTGGGDSPLHF. In DNA form, the CDR3 reads TGTGCTAAGATGACAGGGGGCGGTGATTCACCCCTCCACTTT.